The entry that follows covers one TCR beta chain sequence. Its antigen is unidentified. CDR3 size: 15 residues. Per germline, CDR1 SNHLY and CDR2 FYNNEI. Trimming shortened V by 8 bases and J by 1 base, and 17 bases separated the two germline ends. The data were obtained in a study of CD8+CD57+ T cells in acquired aplastic anemia. Study background: The mean DNA yield obtained from sorted CD4+ and CD8+ cells came to 3 to 4 ug. Healthy donors gave 11 million or so reads on average for CD4+ cells.

Points from the study as a whole: Overlapping CD8+ CDR3 repertoires of patients and controls contained under 30 shared sequences. Patients and healthy controls showed no significant CD8+ Simpson's diversity difference.

Investigators profiled TCR beta VDJ and CDR3 from genomic DNA template. TCRdb ran MiXCR on the reads and lists one entry per CDR3 protein. Among about 210,000 distinct CDR3 sequences, 34% were seen once, and the ten largest hold roughly 1.1%. The genes are TRBV2 and TRBJ1-1; tentatively, D is TRBD1 (5 bases). The specimen was sorted CD4+, CD8+, or CD8+CD57+ T cells (not recorded which) from PBMCs. This TCR came from a human donor in good health, serving as a control. CDR3 sequence reads: CASSPGRATNTEAFF. CDR3 nucleotide sequence: TGTGCCAGCTCACCGGGCAGGGCCACGAACACTGAAGCTTTCTTT.